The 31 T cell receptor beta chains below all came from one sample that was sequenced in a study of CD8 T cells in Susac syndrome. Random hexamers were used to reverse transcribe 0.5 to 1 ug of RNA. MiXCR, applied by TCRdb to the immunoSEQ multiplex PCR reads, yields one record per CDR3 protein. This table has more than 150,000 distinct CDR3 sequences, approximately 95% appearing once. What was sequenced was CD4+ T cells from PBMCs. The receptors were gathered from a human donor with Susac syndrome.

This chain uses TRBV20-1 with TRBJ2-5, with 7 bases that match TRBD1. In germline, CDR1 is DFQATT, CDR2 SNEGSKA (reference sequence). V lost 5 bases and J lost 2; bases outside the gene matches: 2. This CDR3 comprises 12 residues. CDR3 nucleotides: TGCAGTGCTGGGGACAGACAAGAGACCCAGTACTTC. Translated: CSAGDRQETQYF.

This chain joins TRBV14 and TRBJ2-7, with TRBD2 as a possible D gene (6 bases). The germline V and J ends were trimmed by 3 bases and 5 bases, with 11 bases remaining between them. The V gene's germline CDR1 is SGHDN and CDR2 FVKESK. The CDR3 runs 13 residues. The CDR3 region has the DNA TGTGCCAGCAGCCACCTCGGGGGAAACGAGCAGTACTTC. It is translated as CASSHLGGNEQYF.

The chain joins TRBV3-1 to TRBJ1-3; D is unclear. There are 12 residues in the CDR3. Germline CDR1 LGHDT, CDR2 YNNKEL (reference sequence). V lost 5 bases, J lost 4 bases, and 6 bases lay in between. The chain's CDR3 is CASSSAGNTIYF. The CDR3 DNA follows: TGTGCCAGCAGCTCAGCGGGAAACACCATATATTTT. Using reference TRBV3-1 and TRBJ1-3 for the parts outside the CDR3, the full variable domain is DTAVSQTPKYLVTQMGNDKSIKCEQNLGHDTMYWYKQDSKKFLKIMFSYNNKELIINETVPNRFSPKSPDKAHLNLHINSLELGDSAVYFCASSSAGNTIYFGEGSWLTVV.

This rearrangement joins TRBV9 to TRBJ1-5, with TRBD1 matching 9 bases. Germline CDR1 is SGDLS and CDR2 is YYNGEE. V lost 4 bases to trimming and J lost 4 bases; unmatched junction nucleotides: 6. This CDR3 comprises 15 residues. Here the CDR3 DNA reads TGTGCCAGCAGCCCGGACAGGGGCCAAAATCAGCCCCAGCATTTT. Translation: CASSPDRGQNQPQHF. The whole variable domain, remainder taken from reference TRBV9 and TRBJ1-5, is DSGVTQTPKHLITATGQRVTLRCSPRSGDLSVYWYQQSLDQGLQFLIQYYNGEERAKGNILERFSAQQFPDLHSELNLSSLELGDSALYFCASSPDRGQNQPQHFGDGTRLSIL.

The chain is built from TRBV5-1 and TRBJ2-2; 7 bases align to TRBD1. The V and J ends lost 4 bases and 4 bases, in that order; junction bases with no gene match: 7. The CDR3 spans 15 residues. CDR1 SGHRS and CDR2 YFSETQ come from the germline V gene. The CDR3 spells CASSERQGTTGELFF. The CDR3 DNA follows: TGCGCCAGCAGCGAAAGACAGGGAACCACCGGGGAGCTGTTTTTT.

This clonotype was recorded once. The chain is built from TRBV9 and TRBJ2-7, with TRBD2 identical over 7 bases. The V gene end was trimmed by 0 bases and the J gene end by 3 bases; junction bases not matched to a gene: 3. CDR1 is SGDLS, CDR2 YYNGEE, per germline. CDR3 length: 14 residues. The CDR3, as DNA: TGTGCCAGCAGCGTAGATGGCGGGGGCTACGAGCAGTACTTC. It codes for CASSVDGGGYEQYF.

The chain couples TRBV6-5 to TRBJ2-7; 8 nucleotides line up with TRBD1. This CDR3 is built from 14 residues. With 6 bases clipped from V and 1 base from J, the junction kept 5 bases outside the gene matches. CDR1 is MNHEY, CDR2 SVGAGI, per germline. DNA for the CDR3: TGTGCCAGCAGCACCGGGACAGGTTCCTACGAGCAGTACTTC. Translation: CASSTGTGSYEQYF.

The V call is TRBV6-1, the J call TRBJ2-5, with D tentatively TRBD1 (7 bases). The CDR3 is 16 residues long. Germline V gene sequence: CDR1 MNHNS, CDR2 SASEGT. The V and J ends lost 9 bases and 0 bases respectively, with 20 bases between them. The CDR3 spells CASSGWGRGDQETQYF. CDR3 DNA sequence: TGTGCCAGTTCGGGTTGGGGCAGGGGGGACCAAGAGACCCAGTACTTC.

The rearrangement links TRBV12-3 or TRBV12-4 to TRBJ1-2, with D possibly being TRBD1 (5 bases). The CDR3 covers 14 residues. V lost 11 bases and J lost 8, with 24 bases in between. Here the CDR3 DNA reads TGTGCCTCCCACCCCAGGATCCAGGGAGAGGGCTACACCTTC. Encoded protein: CASHPRIQGEGYTF.

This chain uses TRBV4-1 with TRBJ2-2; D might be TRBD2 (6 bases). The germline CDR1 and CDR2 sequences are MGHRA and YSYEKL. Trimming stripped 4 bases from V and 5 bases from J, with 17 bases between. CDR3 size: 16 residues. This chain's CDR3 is CASSRPKTGTTGELFF. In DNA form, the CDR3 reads TGCGCCAGCAGCCGCCCGAAAACCGGGACTACCGGGGAGCTGTTTTTT.

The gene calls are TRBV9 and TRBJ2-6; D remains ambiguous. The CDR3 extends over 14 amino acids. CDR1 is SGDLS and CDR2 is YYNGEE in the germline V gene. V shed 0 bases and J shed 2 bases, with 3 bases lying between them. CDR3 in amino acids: CASSVEAGANVLTF. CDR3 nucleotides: TGTGCCAGCAGCGTAGAAGCTGGGGCCAACGTCCTGACTTTC.

The CDR3 loop reads CASSDRATEAFF. CDR3 coding DNA: TGTGCCAGCAGTGACAGGGCCACTGAAGCTTTCTTT. The chain carries TRBV6-6 and TRBJ1-1, with 7 bases identical to TRBD1. The ends lost 5 bases at V and 4 bases at J; junction bases unmatched: 1. Germline assignment: CDR1 MNHNY and CDR2 SVGAGI (reference sequence). CDR3 length equals 12 residues.

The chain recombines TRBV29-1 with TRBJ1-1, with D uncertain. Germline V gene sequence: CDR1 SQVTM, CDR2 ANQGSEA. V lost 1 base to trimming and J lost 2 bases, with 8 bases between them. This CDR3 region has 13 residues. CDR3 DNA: TGCAGCGTTGAAGGTAGCCAAAACACTGAAGCTTTCTTT. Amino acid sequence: CSVEGSQNTEAFF.

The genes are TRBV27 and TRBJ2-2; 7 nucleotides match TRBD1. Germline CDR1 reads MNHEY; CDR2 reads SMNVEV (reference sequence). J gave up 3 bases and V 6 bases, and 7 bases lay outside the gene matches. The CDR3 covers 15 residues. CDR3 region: CASRKGDRDTGELFF. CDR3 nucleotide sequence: TGTGCCAGCAGAAAAGGGGACAGAGACACCGGGGAGCTGTTTTTT.

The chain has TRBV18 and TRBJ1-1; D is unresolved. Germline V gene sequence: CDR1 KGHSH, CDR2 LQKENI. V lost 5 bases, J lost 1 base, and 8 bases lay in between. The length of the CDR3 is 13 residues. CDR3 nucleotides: TGTGCCAGCTCAGAGGGCGGGAACACTGAAGCTTTCTTT. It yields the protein CASSEGGNTEAFF.

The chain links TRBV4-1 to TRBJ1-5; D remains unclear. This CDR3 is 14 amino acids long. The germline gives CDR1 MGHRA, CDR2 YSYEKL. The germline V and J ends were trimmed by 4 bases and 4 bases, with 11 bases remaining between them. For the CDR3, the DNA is TGCGCCAGCAGCCGGCCGGGAATTAATCAGCCCCAGCATTTT. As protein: CASSRPGINQPQHF.

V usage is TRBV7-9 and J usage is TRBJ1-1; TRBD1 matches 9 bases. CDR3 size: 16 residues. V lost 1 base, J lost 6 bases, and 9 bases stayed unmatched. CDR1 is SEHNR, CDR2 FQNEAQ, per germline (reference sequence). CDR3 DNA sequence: TGTGCCAGCAGCTTAGTCCAAGGGACAGGGACTGCTGAAGCTTTCTTT. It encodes CASSLVQGTGTAEAFF.

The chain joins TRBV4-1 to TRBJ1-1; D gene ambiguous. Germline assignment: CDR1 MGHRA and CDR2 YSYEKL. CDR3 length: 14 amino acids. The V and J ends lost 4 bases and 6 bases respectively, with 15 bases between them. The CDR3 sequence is CASSPSTVRAEAFF. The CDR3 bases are TGCGCCAGCAGCCCGTCTACCGTGCGGGCTGAAGCTTTCTTT.

CDR3 in amino acids: CASSLVYRDEQYF. Here the CDR3 DNA reads TGTGCCAGCAGCCTCGTGTACAGGGACGAGCAGTACTTC. This sequence joins TRBV7-2 and TRBJ2-7; D perhaps matches TRBD1 (6 bases). The CDR3 runs 13 residues. Per germline, CDR1 SGHTA and CDR2 FQGNSA. V dropped 5 bases and J dropped 5 bases, with 13 bases sitting between them.

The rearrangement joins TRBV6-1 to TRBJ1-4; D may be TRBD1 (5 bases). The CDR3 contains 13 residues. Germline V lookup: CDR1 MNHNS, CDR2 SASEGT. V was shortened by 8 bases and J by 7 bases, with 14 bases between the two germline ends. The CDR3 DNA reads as TGTGCCAGCGGCGACAGAGCGCGTGAAAAACTGTTTTTT. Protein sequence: CASGDRAREKLFF.

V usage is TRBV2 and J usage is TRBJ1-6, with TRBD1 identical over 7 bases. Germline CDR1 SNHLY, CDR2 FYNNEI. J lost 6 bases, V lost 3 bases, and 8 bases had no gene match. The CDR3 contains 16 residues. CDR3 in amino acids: CASSDDTGVGNSPLHF. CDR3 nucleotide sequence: TGTGCCAGCAGTGACGACACAGGGGTGGGTAATTCACCCCTCCACTTT.

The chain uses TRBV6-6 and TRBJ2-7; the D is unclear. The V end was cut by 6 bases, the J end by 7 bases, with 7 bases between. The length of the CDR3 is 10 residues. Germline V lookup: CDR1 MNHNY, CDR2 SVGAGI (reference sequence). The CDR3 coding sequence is TGTGCCAGCAGGAAAGAAGAGCAGTACTTC. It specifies CASRKEEQYF.

For the CDR3, the DNA is TGCAGCGCCCGTCACGGCAATCAGCCCCAGCATTTT. It encodes CSARHGNQPQHF. V gene TRBV29-1 combines with J gene TRBJ1-5; D uncertain. The CDR3 spans 12 residues. The V gene's germline CDR1 is SQVTM and CDR2 ANQGSEA. Trimming cost V 7 bases and J 2 bases, with 9 bases left between them.

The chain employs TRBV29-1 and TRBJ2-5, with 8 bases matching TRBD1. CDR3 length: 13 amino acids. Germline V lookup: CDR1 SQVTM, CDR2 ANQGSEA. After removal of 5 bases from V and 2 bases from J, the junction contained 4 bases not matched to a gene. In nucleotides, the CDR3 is TGCAGCGTTCCAACAGGGGGTCAAGAGACCCAGTACTTC. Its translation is CSVPTGGQETQYF.

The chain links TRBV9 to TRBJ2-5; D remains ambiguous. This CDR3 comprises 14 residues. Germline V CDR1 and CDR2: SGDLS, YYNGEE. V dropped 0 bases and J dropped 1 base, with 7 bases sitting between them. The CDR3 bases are TGTGCCAGCAGCGTAGAGGCTATCCAAGAGACCCAGTACTTC. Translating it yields CASSVEAIQETQYF.

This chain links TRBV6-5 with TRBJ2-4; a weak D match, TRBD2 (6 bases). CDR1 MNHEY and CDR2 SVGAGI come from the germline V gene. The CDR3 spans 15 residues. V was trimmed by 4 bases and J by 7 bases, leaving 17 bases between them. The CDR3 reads CASSSNGIRGNIQYF. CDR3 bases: TGTGCCAGCAGTTCAAACGGTATTCGGGGGAACATTCAGTACTTC.

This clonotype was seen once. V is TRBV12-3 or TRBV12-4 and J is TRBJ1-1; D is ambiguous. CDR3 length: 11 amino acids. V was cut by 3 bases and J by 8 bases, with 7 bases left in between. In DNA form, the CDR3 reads TGTGCCAGCAGTTTCTCGGCAGAAGCTTTCTTT. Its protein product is CASSFSAEAFF.

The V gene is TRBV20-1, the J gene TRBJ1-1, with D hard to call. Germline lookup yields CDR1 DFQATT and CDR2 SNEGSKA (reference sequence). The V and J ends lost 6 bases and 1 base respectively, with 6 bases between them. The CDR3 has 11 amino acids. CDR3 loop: CSAHGNTEAFF. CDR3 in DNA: TGCAGTGCGCACGGGAACACTGAAGCTTTCTTT.

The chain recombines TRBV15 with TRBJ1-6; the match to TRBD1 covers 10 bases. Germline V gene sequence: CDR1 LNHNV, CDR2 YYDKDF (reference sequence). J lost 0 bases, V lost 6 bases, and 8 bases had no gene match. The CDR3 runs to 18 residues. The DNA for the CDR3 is TGTGCCACCAGGAACCGGGACAGGGGCAGCTCCTATAATTCACCCCTCCACTTT. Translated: CATRNRDRGSSYNSPLHF.

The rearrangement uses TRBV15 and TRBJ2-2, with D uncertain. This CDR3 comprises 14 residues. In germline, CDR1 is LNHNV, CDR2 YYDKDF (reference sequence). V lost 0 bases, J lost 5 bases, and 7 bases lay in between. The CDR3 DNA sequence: TGTGCCACCAGCAGAGATCAAAGGACCGGGGAGCTGTTTTTT. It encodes CATSRDQRTGELFF.

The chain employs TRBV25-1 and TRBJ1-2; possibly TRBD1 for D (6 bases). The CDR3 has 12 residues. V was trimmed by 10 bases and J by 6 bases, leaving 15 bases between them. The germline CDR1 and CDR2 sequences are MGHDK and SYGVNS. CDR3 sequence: CATGFGGHGYTF. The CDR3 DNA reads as TGTGCCACCGGATTTGGGGGCCATGGCTACACCTTC.